This TCR beta chain was identified in a study of blood T cell repertoires in COVID-19. Study-level background: COVID-19 samples from acute and convalescent phases originated in the United States, Italy and Spain. The cDNA or gDNA used as material had been derived from T cells, B-cell-depleted T cells, or PBMCs.

One Seattle source followed patients from active infection through their disease course. Original methodology: Amplification of reference gene primers was used by the study to estimate nucleated cell counts. The data were produced by immunoSEQ multiplex PCR, yet TCRdb's version contains in-frame clones alone and is incomplete. V and J calls and clone size are as listed in that table; D and trimming were resolved from the DNA. Of over 400,000 clones in the sample, around nine tenths are singletons; the top ten hold roughly 8%. Sequenced: peripheral blood. The source of this sequence is a woman aged 45-59 years with COVID-19, enrolled during active disease.

In DNA form, the CDR3 reads TGTGCCATCAGTGGAGCGGACCCAATGAACACTGAAGCTTTCTTT. This translates into CAISGADPMNTEAFF. The rearrangement uses TRBV10-3 and TRBJ1-1, with no clear D. The CDR3 contains 15 residues. Germline CDR1 reads ENHRY; CDR2 reads SYGVKD. Trimming left V 4 bases short and J 0 bases short, with 12 bases between.